This T cell receptor (beta chain) came from a study of T cell clones after liver transplantation. Per the germline V gene, CDR1 is MNHNS and CDR2 is SASEGT. Trimming removed 4 bases from V and 3 bases from J, with 10 bases in between. The CDR3 runs 13 residues. Thawed unstimulated PBMCs were FACS-sorted by CD3, CD4 and CD8 into two populations. In the case of this clone: Within the sample, other DNA sequences also encode this same CDR3.

Only in-frame clones appear in the TCRdb table, and some are missing; sequencing was by immunoSEQ multiplex PCR. Among roughly 120,000 clones, 90% were seen once, and the ten largest hold around 0.8%. The TCR originated in a human patient who received a liver transplant. The T cells may partly be graft donor cells. The chain is built from TRBV6-1 and TRBJ2-7; perhaps TRBD1 as D (6 bases). This specimen was CD4+ T cells from blood, taken 12 months after liver transplant. This CDR3 reads CASSATTGYEQYF. In nucleotides, the CDR3 is TGTGCCAGCAGTGCCACGACAGGCTACGAGCAGTACTTC.